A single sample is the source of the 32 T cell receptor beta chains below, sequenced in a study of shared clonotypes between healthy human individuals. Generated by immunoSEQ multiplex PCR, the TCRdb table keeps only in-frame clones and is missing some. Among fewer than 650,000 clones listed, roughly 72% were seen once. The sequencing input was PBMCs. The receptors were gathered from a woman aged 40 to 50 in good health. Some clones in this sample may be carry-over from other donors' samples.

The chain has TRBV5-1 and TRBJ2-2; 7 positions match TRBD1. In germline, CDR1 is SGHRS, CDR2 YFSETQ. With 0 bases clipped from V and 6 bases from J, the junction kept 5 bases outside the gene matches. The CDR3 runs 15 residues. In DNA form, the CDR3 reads TGCGCCAGCAGCTTGGTCGCAGGGGGTCCCGGGGAGCTGTTTTTT. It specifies CASSLVAGGPGELFF.

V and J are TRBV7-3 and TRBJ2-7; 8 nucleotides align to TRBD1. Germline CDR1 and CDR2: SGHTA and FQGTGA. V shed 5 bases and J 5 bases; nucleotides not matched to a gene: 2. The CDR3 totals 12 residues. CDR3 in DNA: TGTGCCAGCAGCCTACAGGGGGACGAGCAGTACTTC. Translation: CASSLQGDEQYF.

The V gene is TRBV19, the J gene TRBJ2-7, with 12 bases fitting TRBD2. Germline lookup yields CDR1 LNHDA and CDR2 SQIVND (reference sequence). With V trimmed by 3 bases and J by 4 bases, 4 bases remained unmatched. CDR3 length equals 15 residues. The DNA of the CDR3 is TGTGCCAGTAGTATCGACGGACTAGCGGGGTACGAGCAGTACTTC. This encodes CASSIDGLAGYEQYF.

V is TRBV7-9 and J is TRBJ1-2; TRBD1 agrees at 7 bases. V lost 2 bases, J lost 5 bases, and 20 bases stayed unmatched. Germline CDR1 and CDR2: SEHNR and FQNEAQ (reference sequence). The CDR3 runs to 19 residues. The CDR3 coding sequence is TGTGCCAGCAGCTTACCGGAGAGGGGACAGAAGAAGGCCCTATATGGCTACACCTTC. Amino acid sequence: CASSLPERGQKKALYGYTF.

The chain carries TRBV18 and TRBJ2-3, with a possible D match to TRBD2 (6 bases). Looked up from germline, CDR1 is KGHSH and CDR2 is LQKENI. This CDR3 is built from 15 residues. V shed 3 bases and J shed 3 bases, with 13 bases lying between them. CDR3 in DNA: TGTGCCAGCTCACCCTCGGGGGAGGCAACAGATACGCAGTATTTT. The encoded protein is CASSPSGEATDTQYF.

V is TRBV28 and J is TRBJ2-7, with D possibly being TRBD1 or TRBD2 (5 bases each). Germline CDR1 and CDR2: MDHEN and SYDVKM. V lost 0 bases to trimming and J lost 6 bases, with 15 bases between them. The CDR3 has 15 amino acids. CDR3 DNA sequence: TGTGCCAGCAGTTTATGGCCCAGGGAGACGGGCGAGCAGTACTTC. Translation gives CASSLWPRETGEQYF.

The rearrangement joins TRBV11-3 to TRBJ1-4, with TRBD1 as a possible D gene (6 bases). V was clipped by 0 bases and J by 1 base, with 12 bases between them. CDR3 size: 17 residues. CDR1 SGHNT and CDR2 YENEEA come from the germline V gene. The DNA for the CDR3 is TGTGCCAGCAGCTTAGACACCTACAGGGAAACTAATGAAAAACTGTTTTTT. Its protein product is CASSLDTYRETNEKLFF.

Here the CDR3 reads CASSPGTGYEQYF. CDR3 in DNA: TGTGCCAGCAGCCCCGGGACAGGGTATGAGCAGTACTTC. The rearrangement joins TRBV7-9 to TRBJ2-7, with 9 bases identical to TRBD1. The CDR3 length is 13 residues. V lost 5 bases to trimming and J lost 7 bases; unmatched junction nucleotides: 6. CDR1 and CDR2 from the germline V gene are SEHNR and FQNEAQ (reference sequence).

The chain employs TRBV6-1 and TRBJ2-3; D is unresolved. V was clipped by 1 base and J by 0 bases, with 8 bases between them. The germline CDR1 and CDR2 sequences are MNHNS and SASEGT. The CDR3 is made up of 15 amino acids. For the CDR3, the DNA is TGTGCCAGCAGTGAAGTTGGTGTTAGCACAGATACGCAGTATTTT. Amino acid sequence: CASSEVGVSTDTQYF.

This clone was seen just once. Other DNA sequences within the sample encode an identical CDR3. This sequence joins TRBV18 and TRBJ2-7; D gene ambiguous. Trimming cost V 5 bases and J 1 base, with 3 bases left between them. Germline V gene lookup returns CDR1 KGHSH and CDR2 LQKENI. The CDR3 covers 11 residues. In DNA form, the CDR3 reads TGTGCCAGCTCATATTCCTACGAGCAGTACTTC. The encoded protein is CASSYSYEQYF.

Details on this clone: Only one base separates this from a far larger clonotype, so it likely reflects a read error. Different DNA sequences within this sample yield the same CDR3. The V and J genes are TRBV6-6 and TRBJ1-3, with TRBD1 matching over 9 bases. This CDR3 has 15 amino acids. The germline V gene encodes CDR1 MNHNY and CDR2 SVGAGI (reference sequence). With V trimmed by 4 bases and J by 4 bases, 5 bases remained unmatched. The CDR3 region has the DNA TGTGCCAGCAGTTGGGACAGGGCTTCGGGAAACACCATATATTTT. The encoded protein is CASSWDRASGNTIYF.

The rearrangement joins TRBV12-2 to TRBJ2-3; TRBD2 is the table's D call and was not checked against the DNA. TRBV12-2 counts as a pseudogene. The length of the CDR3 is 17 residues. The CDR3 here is CASRLWPSPGLRDTQYF. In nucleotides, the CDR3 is TGTGCAAGTCGCTTATGGCCTAGCCCCGGCCTTAGGGATACGCAGTATTTT.

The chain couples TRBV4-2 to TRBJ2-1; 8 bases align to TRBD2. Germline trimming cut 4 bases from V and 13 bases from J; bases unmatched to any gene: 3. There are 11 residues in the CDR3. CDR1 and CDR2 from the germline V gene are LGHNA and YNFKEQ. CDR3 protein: CASSLTSDQFF. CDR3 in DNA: TGTGCCAGCAGCCTGACTAGCGATCAGTTCTTC.

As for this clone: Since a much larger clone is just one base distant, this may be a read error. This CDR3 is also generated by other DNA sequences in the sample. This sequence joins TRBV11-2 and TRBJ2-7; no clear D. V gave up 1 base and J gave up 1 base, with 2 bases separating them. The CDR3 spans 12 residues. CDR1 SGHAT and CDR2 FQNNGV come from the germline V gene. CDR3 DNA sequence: TGTGCCAGCAGCTTAGGTTCCTACGAGCAGTACTTC. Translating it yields CASSLGSYEQYF.

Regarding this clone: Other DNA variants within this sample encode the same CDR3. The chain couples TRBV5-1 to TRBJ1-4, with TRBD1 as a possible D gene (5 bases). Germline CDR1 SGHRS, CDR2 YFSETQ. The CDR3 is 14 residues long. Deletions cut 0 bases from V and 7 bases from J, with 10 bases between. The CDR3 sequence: CASSLAGAGEKLFF. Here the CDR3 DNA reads TGCGCCAGCAGCTTGGCCGGGGCAGGTGAAAAACTGTTTTTT.

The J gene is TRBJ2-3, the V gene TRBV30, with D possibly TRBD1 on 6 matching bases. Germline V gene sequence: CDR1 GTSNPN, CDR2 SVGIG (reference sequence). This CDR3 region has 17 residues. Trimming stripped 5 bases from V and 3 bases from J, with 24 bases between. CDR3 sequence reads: CAWSAWGRGKRTDTQYF. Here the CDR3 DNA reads TGTGCCTGGTCAGCCTGGGGCAGGGGAAAGAGGACAGATACGCAGTATTTT.

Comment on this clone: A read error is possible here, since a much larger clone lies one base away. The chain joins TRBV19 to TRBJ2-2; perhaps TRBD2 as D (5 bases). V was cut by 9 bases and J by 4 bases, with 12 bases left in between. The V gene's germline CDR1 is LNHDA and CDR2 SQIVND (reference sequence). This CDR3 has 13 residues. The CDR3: CASRRTGTGELFF. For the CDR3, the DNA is TGTGCCAGCAGACGGACTGGCACCGGGGAGCTGTTTTTT.

The DNA for the CDR3 is TGTGCCGTTTTGACTAGCGGGAGGGTCTCTACCGGGGAGCTGTTTTTT. Protein sequence: CAVLTSGRVSTGELFF. J is TRBJ2-2 and V is TRBV10-3; TRBD2 matches at 14 bases. CDR3 size: 16 residues. Trimming cost V 11 bases and J 5 bases; bases outside gene matches: 10. Germline loops: CDR1 ENHRY, CDR2 SYGVKD.

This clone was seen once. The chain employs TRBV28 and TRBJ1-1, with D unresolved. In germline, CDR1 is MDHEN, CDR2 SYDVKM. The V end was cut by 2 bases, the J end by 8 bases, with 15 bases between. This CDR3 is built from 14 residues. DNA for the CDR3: TGTGCCAGCAGTTTAAATCTCCAAACTAGGGAAGCTTTCTTT. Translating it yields CASSLNLQTREAFF.

The CDR3 DNA follows: TGTGCCAGCAGTGACGATAGGGACCGGGCGGCGAACACCATATATTTT. This translates into CASSDDRDRAANTIYF. The chain uses TRBV2 and TRBJ1-3; weak D call: TRBD1 (5 bases). The ends were cut back, 3 bases at V and 7 bases at J, with 19 bases in the middle. Germline CDR1 reads SNHLY; CDR2 reads FYNNEI. CDR3 length: 16 residues.

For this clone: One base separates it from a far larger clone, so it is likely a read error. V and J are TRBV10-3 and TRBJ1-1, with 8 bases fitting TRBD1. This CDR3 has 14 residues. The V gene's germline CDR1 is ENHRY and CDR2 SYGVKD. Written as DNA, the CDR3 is TGTGTCATCAGTGAGACAACAGGGGGCACTGAAGCTTTCTTT. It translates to CVISETTGGTEAFF.

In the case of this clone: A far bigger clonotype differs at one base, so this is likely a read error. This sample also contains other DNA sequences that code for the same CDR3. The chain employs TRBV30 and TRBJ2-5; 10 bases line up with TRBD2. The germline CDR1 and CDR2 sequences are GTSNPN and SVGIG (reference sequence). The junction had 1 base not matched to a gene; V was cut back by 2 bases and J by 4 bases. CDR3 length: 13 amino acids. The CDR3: CAWSRLAGETQYF. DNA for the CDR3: TGTGCCTGGAGTAGACTAGCGGGAGAGACCCAGTACTTC. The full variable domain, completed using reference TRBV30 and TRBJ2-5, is SQTIHQWPATLVQPVGSPLSLECTVEGTSNPNLYWYRQAAGRGLQLLFYSVGIGQISSEVPQNLSASRPQDRQFILSSKKLLLSDSGFYLCAWSRLAGETQYFGPGTRLLVL.

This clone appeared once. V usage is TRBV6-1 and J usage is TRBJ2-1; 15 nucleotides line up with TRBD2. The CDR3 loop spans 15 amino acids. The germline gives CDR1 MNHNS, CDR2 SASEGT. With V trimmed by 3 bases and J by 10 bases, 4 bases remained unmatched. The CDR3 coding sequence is TGTGCCAGCAGTGACGGACTAGCGGGAGGGCTAGAGCAGTTCTTC. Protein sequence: CASSDGLAGGLEQFF.

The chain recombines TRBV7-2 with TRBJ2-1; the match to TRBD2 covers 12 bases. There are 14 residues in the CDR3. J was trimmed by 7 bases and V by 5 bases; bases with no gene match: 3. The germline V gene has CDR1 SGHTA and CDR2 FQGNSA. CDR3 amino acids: CASSTGLAGNEQFF. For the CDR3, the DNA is TGTGCCAGCAGCACCGGACTAGCGGGAAATGAGCAGTTCTTC.

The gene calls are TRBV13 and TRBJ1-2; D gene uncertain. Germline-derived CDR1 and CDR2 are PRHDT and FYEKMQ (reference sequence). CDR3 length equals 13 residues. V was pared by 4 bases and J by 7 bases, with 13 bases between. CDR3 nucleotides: TGTGCCAGCAGCTACGGAAATTTTGGTGGCTACACCTTC. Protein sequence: CASSYGNFGGYTF.

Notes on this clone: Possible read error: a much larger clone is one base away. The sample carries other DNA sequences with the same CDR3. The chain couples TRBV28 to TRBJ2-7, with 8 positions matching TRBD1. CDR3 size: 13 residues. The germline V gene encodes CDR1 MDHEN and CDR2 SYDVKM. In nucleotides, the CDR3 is TGCGCCACCCGGACAGGGCAGACCTACGAGCAGTACTTC. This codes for CATRTGQTYEQYF.

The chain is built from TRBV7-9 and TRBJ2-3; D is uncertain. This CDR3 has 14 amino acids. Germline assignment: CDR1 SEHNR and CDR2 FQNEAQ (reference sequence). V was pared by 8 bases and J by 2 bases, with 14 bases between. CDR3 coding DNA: TGTGCCAGCGCCTTCGCTCGAGACACAGATACGCAGTATTTT. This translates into CASAFARDTDTQYF.

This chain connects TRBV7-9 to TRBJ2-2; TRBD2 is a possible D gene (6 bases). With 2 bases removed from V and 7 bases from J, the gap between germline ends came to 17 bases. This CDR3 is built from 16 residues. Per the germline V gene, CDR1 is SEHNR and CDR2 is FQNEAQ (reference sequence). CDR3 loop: CASSLNSRLEVGELFF. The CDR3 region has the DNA TGTGCCAGCAGCTTAAACTCCAGACTAGAGGTCGGGGAGCTGTTTTTT.

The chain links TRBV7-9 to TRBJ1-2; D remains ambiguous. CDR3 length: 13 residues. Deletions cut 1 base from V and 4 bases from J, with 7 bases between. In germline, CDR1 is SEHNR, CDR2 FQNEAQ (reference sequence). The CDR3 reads CASSLGASYGYTF. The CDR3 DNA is TGTGCCAGCAGCTTAGGGGCGAGCTATGGCTACACCTTC.

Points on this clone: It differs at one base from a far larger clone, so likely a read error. CDR3 protein: CASSRPGAYEQYF. The CDR3 DNA sequence: TGCGCCAGCAGCCGGCCGGGAGCCTACGAGCAGTACTTC. The gene calls are TRBV4-1 and TRBJ2-7; D may be TRBD2 (6 bases). The ends were cut back, 4 bases at V and 2 bases at J, with 9 bases in the middle. CDR3 size: 13 residues. CDR1 is MGHRA and CDR2 is YSYEKL in the germline V gene.

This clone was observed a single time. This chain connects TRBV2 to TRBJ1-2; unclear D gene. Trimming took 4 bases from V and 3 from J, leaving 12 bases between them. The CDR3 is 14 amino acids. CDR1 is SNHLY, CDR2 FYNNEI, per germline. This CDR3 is CASSAALRDYGYTF. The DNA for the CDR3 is TGTGCCAGCAGTGCGGCATTACGGGACTATGGCTACACCTTC.

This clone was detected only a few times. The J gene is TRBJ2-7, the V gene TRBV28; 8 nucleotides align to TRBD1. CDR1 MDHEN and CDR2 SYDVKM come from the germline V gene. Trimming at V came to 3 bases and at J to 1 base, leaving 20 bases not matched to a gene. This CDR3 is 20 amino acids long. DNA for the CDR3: TGTGCCAGCAGTTTGCATTTGGGCAGGGGGCTAGGGCCATATTCCTACGAGCAGTACTTC. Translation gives CASSLHLGRGLGPYSYEQYF.